The subject of this entry is one T cell receptor (beta chain). Antigen unknown. This may be a read error, as it is one base from a much larger clone. The data originate from a study of regulatory T cells in long-lasting Graves disease. Study-wide results and caveats: The TCR repertoire of persistent Graves' patients was less diverse than that of newly diagnosed ones.

CDR3-region Arm-PCR and iRepertoire HTBI primers produced the TCR beta libraries. TCRdb re-called the multiplex PCR reads with MiXCR, one entry per CDR3 protein. The sample consists of 400,000 to 500,000 distinct CDR3 sequences, around 15% of them appearing once. Specified time point: newly diagnosed GD, antithyroid drugs for less than 3 months. Construction of the TCR library relied on RNA isolated from PBMCs. These same records also appear under a second study, on T cells in Graves' hyperthyroidism and ophthalmopathy. In that study: HTBI primers were employed in a first-round RT-PCR of the TCR CDR3.

The sample consisted of peripheral blood mononuclear cells (PBMCs), taken at new diagnosis, from a patient treated with antithyroid drugs. This TCR was sampled from a woman between 18 and 29 years old with Graves disease.

The CDR3 DNA reads as TGTGCCAGCAGCCCACCGGGACAGGGAAGGTTGGAGCAGTACTTC. Protein product: CASSPPGQGRLEQYF. The gene calls are TRBV7-2 and TRBJ2-7, with 9 bases lining up with TRBD1. The CDR3 runs to 15 residues. CDR1 and CDR2 from the germline V gene are SGHTA and FQGNSA. J gave up 7 bases and V 5 bases, and 12 bases lay outside the gene matches.